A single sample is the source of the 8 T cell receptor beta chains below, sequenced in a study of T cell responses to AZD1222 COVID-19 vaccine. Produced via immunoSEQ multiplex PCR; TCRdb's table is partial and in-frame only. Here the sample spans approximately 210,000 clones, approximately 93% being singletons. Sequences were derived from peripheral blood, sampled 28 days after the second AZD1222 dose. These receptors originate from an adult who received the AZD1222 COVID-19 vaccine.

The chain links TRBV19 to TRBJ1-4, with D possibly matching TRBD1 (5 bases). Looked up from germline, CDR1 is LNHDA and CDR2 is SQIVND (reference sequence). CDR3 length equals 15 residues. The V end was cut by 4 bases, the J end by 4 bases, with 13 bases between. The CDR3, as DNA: TGTGCCAGTAGTACCCGGACTGGGGGTAATGAAAAACTGTTTTTT. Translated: CASSTRTGGNEKLFF.

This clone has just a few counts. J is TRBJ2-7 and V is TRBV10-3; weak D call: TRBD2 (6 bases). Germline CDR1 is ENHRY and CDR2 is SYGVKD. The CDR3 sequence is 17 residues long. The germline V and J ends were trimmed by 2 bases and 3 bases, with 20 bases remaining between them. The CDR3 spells CAISEGLGLLRYYEQYF. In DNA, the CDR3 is TGTGCCATCAGTGAGGGCCTGGGACTCCTGAGATACTACGAGCAGTACTTC.

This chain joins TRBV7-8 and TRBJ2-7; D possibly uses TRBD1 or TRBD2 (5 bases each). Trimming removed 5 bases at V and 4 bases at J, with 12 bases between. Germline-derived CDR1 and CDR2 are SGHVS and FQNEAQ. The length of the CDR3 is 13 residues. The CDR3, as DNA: TGTGCCAGCAGCCGGGACGGAGGTTACGAGCAGTACTTC. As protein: CASSRDGGYEQYF.

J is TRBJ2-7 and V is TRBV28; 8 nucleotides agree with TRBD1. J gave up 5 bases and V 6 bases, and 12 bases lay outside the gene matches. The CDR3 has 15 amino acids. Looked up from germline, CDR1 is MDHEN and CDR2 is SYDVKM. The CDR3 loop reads CASRRLQGVQDEQYF. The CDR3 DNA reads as TGTGCCAGCAGACGCCTACAGGGGGTTCAGGACGAGCAGTACTTC.

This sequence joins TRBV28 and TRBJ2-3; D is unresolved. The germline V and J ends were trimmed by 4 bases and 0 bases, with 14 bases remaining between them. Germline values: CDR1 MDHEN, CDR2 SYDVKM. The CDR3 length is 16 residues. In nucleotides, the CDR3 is TGTGCCAGCAGTTCCCGCGTCATAGCTAGCACAGATACGCAGTATTTT. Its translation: CASSSRVIASTDTQYF.

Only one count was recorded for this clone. CDR3 in DNA: TGCGCCAGCAGCCGGACAGGGGAGGGAAACACCATATATTTT. This translates into CASSRTGEGNTIYF. The chain employs TRBV4-1 and TRBJ1-3; 9 bases are shared with TRBD1. From germline, CDR1 is MGHRA and CDR2 YSYEKL. Germline trimming cut 4 bases from V and 4 bases from J; bases unmatched to any gene: 2. CDR3 length: 14 amino acids.

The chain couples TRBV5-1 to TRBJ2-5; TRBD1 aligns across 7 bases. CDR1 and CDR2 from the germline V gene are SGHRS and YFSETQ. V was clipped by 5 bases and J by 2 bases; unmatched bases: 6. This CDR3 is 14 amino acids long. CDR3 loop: CASRTGQLQETQYF. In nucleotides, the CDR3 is TGCGCCAGCAGGACGGGACAGTTACAAGAGACCCAGTACTTC.

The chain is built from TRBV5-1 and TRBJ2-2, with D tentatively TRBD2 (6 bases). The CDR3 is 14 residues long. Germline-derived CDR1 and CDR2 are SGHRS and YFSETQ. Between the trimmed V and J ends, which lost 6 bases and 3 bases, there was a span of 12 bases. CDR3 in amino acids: CASTTGRYTGELFF. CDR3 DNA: TGCGCCAGCACCACGGGGAGGTACACCGGGGAGCTGTTTTTT.